This TCR beta chain was found in a study of vaccination and CD4 T cells after COVID-19. The CDR3 has 13 residues. Deletions cut 6 bases from V and 3 bases from J, with 12 bases between. Germline V CDR1 and CDR2: WSHSY, SAAADI. The treatment: approximately 10-day PBMC culture with coronavirus spike peptide pools or control peptides (ViraFEST assay). CD4+ T-cell collection from the unexposed donor predated the COVID-19 pandemic (2011-2018). Peptide pool stimulation in ViraFEST expanded antigen-specific T cells, whose TCRs were then sequenced. About 1.9 million PBMCs went into each well for culture with about 9.5 IU/ml IL-2 and around 10 ug/ml peptide pools. The table lists this clonotype with a few counts. Antigen specificity is unknown. Overall study findings and caveats: Apart from involving relatively few convalescent patients, the work omitted early post-infection timepoints.

Sequence data for DNA of cultured CD4+ T cells were generated by the Oncomine TCR Beta short-read assay. MiXCR, applied by TCRdb to the PCR reads, yields one record per CDR3 protein. Here the sample spans around 4,400 distinct CDR3 sequences, roughly 26% being singletons. The sequencing sample was made of CD4+ T cells from blood, cultured in vitro. This chain connects TRBV10-2 to TRBJ2-7; possible D gene TRBD2, 5 bases. The receptor's source is a human donor in good health. CDR3 nucleotide sequence: TGCGCCAGCAGGTGGACCGGGAACTACGAGCAGTACTTC. Its protein product is CASRWTGNYEQYF.